This T cell receptor beta chain was observed in a study of shared clonotypes between healthy human individuals. Study conclusions and caveats: The four-donor shared clonotypes exceeded non-shared clonotypes in generation probability, with non-shared ones scoring lower.

This clone was seen more than once but under ten times. Its antigen is not known. Germline V lookup: CDR1 GTSNPN, CDR2 SVGIG (reference sequence). CDR3 length: 14 residues. V trimming: 3 bases; J trimming: 6 bases; junction bases outside the gene matches: 7. The repertoire was sequenced with immunoSEQ multiplex PCR; TCRdb's copy has only in-frame clones and lacks some. Of a few million clones listed, over 85% are singletons. The rearrangement uses TRBV30 and TRBJ1-5; 8 bases map to TRBD1. This clonotype was sampled from a young man in good health. Some clones in this sample may be carry-over from other donors' samples. The material sequenced was naive CD4+ T cells from PBMCs. Subset of the sample: CD45RA+ positively selected. The CDR3 coding sequence is TGTGCCTGGAGGGACAGGGTCTGGTCTCAGCCCCAGCATTTT. As protein: CAWRDRVWSQPQHF.